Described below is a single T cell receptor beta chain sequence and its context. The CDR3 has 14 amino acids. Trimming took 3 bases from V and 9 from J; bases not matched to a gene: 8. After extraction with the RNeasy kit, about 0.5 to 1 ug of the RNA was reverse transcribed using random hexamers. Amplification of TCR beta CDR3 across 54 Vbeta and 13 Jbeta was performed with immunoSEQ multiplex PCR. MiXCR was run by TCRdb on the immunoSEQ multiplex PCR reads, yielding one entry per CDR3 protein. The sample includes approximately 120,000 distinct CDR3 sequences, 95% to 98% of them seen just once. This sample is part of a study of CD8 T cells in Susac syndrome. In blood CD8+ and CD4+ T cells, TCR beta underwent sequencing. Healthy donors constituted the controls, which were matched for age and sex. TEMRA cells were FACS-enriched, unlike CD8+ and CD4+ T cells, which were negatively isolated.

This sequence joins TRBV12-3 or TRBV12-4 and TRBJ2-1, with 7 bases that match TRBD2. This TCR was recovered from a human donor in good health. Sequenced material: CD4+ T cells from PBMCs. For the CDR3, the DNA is TGTGCCAGCAGTTTCGGGTTCAGCGGGGCTGAGCAGTTCTTC. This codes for CASSFGFSGAEQFF.